These 21 T cell receptor beta chains share one sample of origin, sequenced in a study of naive and memory T cell subsets (dated by TCRdb to about 2017). What this sample's treatment or condition label stands for: skin biopsy from PPD injection site in Mantoux-positive individual. A robust, sensitive protocol for the amplification, sequencing and analysis of TCRs was described in the study, in which 3' ligation of a UMI-containing oligonucleotide to TCR cDNA was used. The library was prepared using UMI-ligation and nested PCR. Reads for this sample came from an Illumina MiSeq. Four rounds of PCR, run with the SP2 primer together with nested alpha and beta constant region primers, were used to amplify the ligated cDNA. In-frame beta chains were kept once TCRdb had trimmed the public reads at Q25 with fastp and called clones with MiXCR. Records with the same CDR3 protein are collapsed into one entry carrying the most frequent genes and DNA. The sample has about 37,000 distinct CDR3 sequences on record, approximately 9.9% of them singletons. Of the sample, about 4% falls within the top ten clones.

The sequences come from skin, collected from a tuberculin skin test site. The receptors were sampled from an adult in good health.

V gene TRBV6-6 combines with J gene TRBJ1-1; TRBD1 matches 7 bases. In germline, CDR1 is MNHNY, CDR2 SVGAGI (reference sequence). Trimming cost V 4 bases and J 0 bases; bases outside gene matches: 8. The CDR3 is 16 residues long. The CDR3 protein is CASSSIQGTLNTEAFF. The CDR3 nucleotides read TGTGCCAGCAGTTCCATACAGGGGACCCTGAACACTGAAGCTTTCTTT.

There are many counts of this clonotype. This rearrangement joins TRBV7-9 to TRBJ2-7, with 11 bases that match TRBD2. Germline CDR1 SEHNR, CDR2 FQNEAQ (reference sequence). The CDR3 spans 13 residues. The junction had 3 bases not matched to a gene; V was cut back by 5 bases and J by 6 bases. DNA of the CDR3: TGTGCCAGCAGCCTAGGGACTAGCGGCGAGCAGTACTTC. Encoded protein: CASSLGTSGEQYF. Complete variable domain (other parts from reference TRBV7-9 and TRBJ2-7): DTGVSQNPRHKITKRGQNVTFRCDPISEHNRLYWYRQTLGQGPEFLTYFQNEAQLEKSRLLSDRFSAERPKGSFSTLEIQRTEQGDSAMYLCASSLGTSGEQYFGPGTRLTVT.

The chain employs TRBV11-3 and TRBJ2-7; TRBD1 is a possible D gene (6 bases). Per germline, CDR1 SGHNT and CDR2 YENEEA. V was pared by 0 bases and J by 5 bases, with 14 bases between. The CDR3 is made up of 15 amino acids. The CDR3 DNA sequence: TGTGCCAGCAGCTTAGACAAAAAAGGGGGTAACGAGCAGTACTTC. Translation gives CASSLDKKGGNEQYF.

The CDR3 region has the DNA TGCGCCAGCAGCTTGGTACAGGGTCGTGGCTACACCTTC. Its translation: CASSLVQGRGYTF. The chain employs TRBV5-1 and TRBJ1-2; a possible D gene is TRBD1 (6 bases). The CDR3 runs 13 residues. Germline V gene data show CDR1 as SGHRS and CDR2 as YFSETQ. V lost 0 bases, J lost 7 bases, and 10 bases lay in between.

At least ten counts were recorded for this clonotype. The chain uses TRBV6-5 and TRBJ2-1; D not resolved. CDR3 length: 11 amino acids. V lost 2 bases and J 9 bases, leaving 5 bases between the germline ends. CDR1 is MNHEY, CDR2 SVGAGI, per germline. CDR3 coding DNA: TGTGCCAGCAGTTACGGTGGTGAGCAGTTCTTC. As protein: CASSYGGEQFF.

This clonotype was counted a few times. The rearrangement links TRBV12-3 or TRBV12-4 to TRBJ2-2, with 7 bases fitting TRBD2. The V gene end was trimmed by 7 bases and the J gene end by 7 bases; junction bases not matched to a gene: 15. This CDR3 contains 16 residues. The CDR3 sequence is CASNPHGGGRGGELFF. Written as DNA, the CDR3 is TGTGCCAGCAATCCCCACGGGGGAGGGCGGGGCGGGGAGCTGTTTTTT.

This clonotype came up many times. The chain recombines TRBV7-8 with TRBJ2-2, with 12 positions matching TRBD2. Germline lookup yields CDR1 SGHVS and CDR2 FQNEAQ. The length of the CDR3 is 19 residues. Unmatched junction bases numbered 11, after V lost 2 bases and J lost 4 bases. The CDR3 coding sequence is TGTGCCAGCAGCTTAATCGCGCTAGCGGGAGGGCGGCGCACCGGGGAGCTGTTTTTT. This translates into CASSLIALAGGRRTGELFF.

The V gene is TRBV12-3 or TRBV12-4, the J gene TRBJ1-1; D not certain. This CDR3 spans 15 amino acids. Trimming removed 5 bases from V and 4 bases from J, with 17 bases in between. The DNA of the CDR3 is TGTGCCAGCAGTCTCTCAAGGTGGGTGTTCACTGAAGCTTTCTTT. It codes for CASSLSRWVFTEAFF.

This rearrangement joins TRBV11-3 to TRBJ2-1; D is uncertain. Germline V gene lookup returns CDR1 SGHNT and CDR2 YENEEA. The CDR3 sequence is 12 residues long. V was cut by 5 bases and J by 10 bases, with 12 bases left in between. Here the CDR3 reads CASSQTPPEQFF. CDR3 bases: TGTGCCAGCAGCCAAACACCTCCCGAGCAGTTCTTC. The whole variable domain, remainder taken from reference TRBV11-3 and TRBJ2-1, is EAGVVQSPRYKIIEKKQPVAFWCNPISGHNTLYWYLQNLGQGPELLIRYENEEAVDDSQLPKDRFSAERLKGVDSTLKIQPAELGDSAVYLCASSQTPPEQFFGPGTRLTVL.

This clonotype was seen at least ten times. This chain uses TRBV7-8 with TRBJ1-5; TRBD1 might be the D (6 bases). V lost 6 bases and J lost 0, with 12 bases in between. Germline V gene sequence: CDR1 SGHVS, CDR2 FQNEAQ. The CDR3 loop spans 15 amino acids. CDR3 protein: CASSPTGYSNQPQHF. CDR3 bases: TGTGCCAGCAGTCCGACAGGATATAGCAATCAGCCCCAGCATTTT. The complete variable domain, with remaining parts taken from reference TRBV7-8 and TRBJ1-5, reads GAGVSQSPRYKVAKRGQDVALRCDPISGHVSLFWYQQALGQGPEFLTYFQNEAQLDKSGLPSDRFFAERPEGSVSTLKIQRTQQEDSAVYLCASSPTGYSNQPQHFGDGTRLSIL.

The rearrangement links TRBV7-8 to TRBJ2-5; the D gene could be TRBD1 or TRBD2 (6 bases each). CDR3 length: 15 amino acids. CDR1 and CDR2 (germline): SGHVS, FQNEAQ. V dropped 1 base and J dropped 1 base, with 10 bases sitting between them. The CDR3 nucleotides read TGTGCCAGCAGCTTAGGGCCGGGGGCCCAAGAGACCCAGTACTTC. It encodes CASSLGPGAQETQYF. Looking up the rest from reference TRBV7-8 and TRBJ2-5 gives the full variable domain: GAGVSQSPRYKVAKRGQDVALRCDPISGHVSLFWYQQALGQGPEFLTYFQNEAQLDKSGLPSDRFFAERPEGSVSTLKIQRTQQEDSAVYLCASSLGPGAQETQYFGPGTRLLVL.

The V call is TRBV20-1, the J call TRBJ1-6; 11 nucleotides align to TRBD1. V lost 1 base, J lost 10 bases, and 9 bases stayed unmatched. Germline V gene lookup returns CDR1 DFQATT and CDR2 SNEGSKA (reference sequence). The CDR3 covers 16 residues. CDR3 region: CSARARGQGALSPLHF. CDR3 DNA sequence: TGCAGTGCTAGAGCCCGCGGACAGGGGGCTTTATCACCCCTCCACTTT.

Of note for this clonotype: The junction shows a germline mismatch at one end, possibly a read error. The chain joins TRBV7-7 to TRBJ2-3; 7 nucleotides line up with TRBD2. CDR1 and CDR2 from the germline V gene are SSHAT and FNYEAQ (reference sequence). The CDR3 length is 17 residues. The CDR3 protein is CASSPLTWEGLADTQYF. The CDR3 nucleotides read TGTGCTAGCAGCCCACTTACTTGGGAGGGTTTGGCAGATACGCAGTATTTT.

This clonotype has more than one count but fewer than ten. In DNA, the CDR3 is TGCAGTGCTAAACGACAGGGGATAGTCAATGAGCAGTTCTTC. Translated: CSAKRQGIVNEQFF. The chain is built from TRBV20-1 and TRBJ2-1; 8 bases line up with TRBD1. The germline V gene encodes CDR1 DFQATT and CDR2 SNEGSKA (reference sequence). There are 14 residues in the CDR3. The trim removed 4 bases at V and 6 bases at J, leaving 8 bases unmatched.

The V gene is TRBV9, the J gene TRBJ1-6; D perhaps matches TRBD1 (5 bases). Germline V gives CDR1 SGDLS, CDR2 YYNGEE. The CDR3 is made up of 18 amino acids. The V end lost 2 bases, the J end lost 0 bases, and 15 bases lay between the germline ends. The CDR3 region has the DNA TGTGCCAGCAGCGTTGGGACCTCAAGGAACTCCTATAATTCACCCCTCCACTTT. Translated, it gives CASSVGTSRNSYNSPLHF.

There are a few counts of this clonotype. DNA for the CDR3: TGTGCCAGCAGTTTTGGACATACGAACACTGAAGCTTTCTTT. Protein: CASSFGHTNTEAFF. The V gene is TRBV6-1, the J gene TRBJ1-1; TRBD1 might be the D (5 bases). V shed 5 bases and J shed 1 base, with 11 bases lying between them. Germline V gives CDR1 MNHNS, CDR2 SASEGT. This CDR3 contains 14 residues.

This clonotype was counted only a few times. The chain links TRBV28 to TRBJ2-1; 11 nucleotides align to TRBD2. J was trimmed by 3 bases and V by 5 bases; bases with no gene match: 12. This CDR3 contains 18 residues. Looked up from germline, CDR1 is MDHEN and CDR2 is SYDVKM. This chain's CDR3 is CASSPFAKLAGDYNEQFF. The CDR3 DNA sequence: TGTGCCAGCAGTCCATTTGCGAAACTAGCGGGAGACTACAATGAGCAGTTCTTC.

This clonotype turned up a few times. The chain joins TRBV5-1 to TRBJ1-6; D uncertain. CDR3 length: 14 amino acids. Germline assignment: CDR1 SGHRS and CDR2 YFSETQ. The ends were cut back, 0 bases at V and 3 bases at J, with 4 bases in the middle. The CDR3 is CASSLGFYNSPLHF. The CDR3 nucleotides read TGCGCCAGCAGCTTGGGATTCTATAATTCACCCCTCCACTTT.

This clonotype was seen more than once but under ten times. The chain recombines TRBV6-2 or TRBV6-3 with TRBJ1-1, with no clear D. Trimming took 2 bases from V and 9 from J, leaving 13 bases between them. The CDR3 length is 13 residues. Germline CDR1 MNHEY, CDR2 SVGEGT. The CDR3 sequence: CASSYPYRQKAFF. The CDR3 nucleotides read TGTGCCAGCAGTTACCCGTATAGGCAGAAAGCTTTCTTT.

This clonotype counts as medium-sized (0.01 to 0.1%). This rearrangement joins TRBV20-1 to TRBJ2-3, with 8 bases that match TRBD1. The CDR3 is 15 residues long. Germline CDR1 and CDR2: DFQATT and SNEGSKA (reference sequence). Trimming removed 1 base from V and 4 bases from J; junction bases left unmatched: 7. The CDR3 DNA reads as TGCAGTGCTAGAGCATTGGACAGGGACCCAGATACGCAGTATTTT. Translation gives CSARALDRDPDTQYF.

The chain carries TRBV11-3 and TRBJ2-5, with D maybe TRBD2 (6 bases). Between the trimmed V and J ends, which lost 7 bases and 2 bases, there was a span of 14 bases. Germline V gene sequence: CDR1 SGHNT, CDR2 YENEEA. The CDR3 consists of 14 residues. CDR3 coding DNA: TGTGCCAGCAACCTAGGAGGGCGACAAGAGACCCAGTACTTC. Translating gives CASNLGGRQETQYF.